The rows below give T cell receptor beta chains drawn from one sample of a study of CD8+CD57+ T cells in acquired aplastic anemia. TCRdb recomputed calls from the reads with MiXCR, one row per CDR3 protein. The sample gives 180,000 or so distinct CDR3 sequences, roughly 50% of which show up once; more than 1.5% is in the top ten. The sequencing input was sorted CD4+, CD8+, or CD8+CD57+ T cells (not recorded which) from PBMCs. The receptor set was obtained from a human donor with aplastic anemia. CDR3s leave out the opening cysteine and the closing phenylalanine or tryptophan. The D gene is left open where the match is weak. The listing skips clone size in some rows; elsewhere it reads once, few, many or a size class.

J gene	V gene	clone size	D gene	CDR3 protein
TRBJ1-2	TRBV9	NA	NA	ASSVAGGSGYT
TRBJ1-5	TRBV20-1	NA	NA	SATTPDQPQH
TRBJ2-3	TRBV27	NA	NA	ATAHPAGGTDTQY
TRBJ2-2	TRBV15	NA	NA	ATREVAGELF
TRBJ2-4	TRBV19	many	TRBD1	ATIGTAFPSIQY
TRBJ1-1	TRBV20-1	many	NA	SARLQGAAAF
TRBJ1-4	TRBV3-1	NA	TRBD1	ASSQRTGSLEKLF
TRBJ2-2	TRBV18	few	NA	ASSPFTAGELF
TRBJ2-5	TRBV20-1	many	TRBD2	SARGWGTSGQETQY
TRBJ1-1	TRBV29-1	few	TRBD1	SVTGQGFSEAF
TRBJ2-1	TRBV20-1	many	TRBD2	SAREGTSYNEQF
TRBJ1-5	TRBV7-8	NA	NA	ASSHNREPSNQPQH
TRBJ1-2	TRBV19	many	NA	ASSIEARNYGYT
TRBJ2-7	TRBV18	few	TRBD1	ASSPRQGADEQY
TRBJ2-2	TRBV7-6	NA	NA	ASSLANRVDTGELF
TRBJ2-3	TRBV19	NA	TRBD1	ASSFAGTAVTDTQY
TRBJ2-7	TRBV27	NA	TRBD2	ASSPGGQRYEQY
TRBJ2-1	TRBV24-1	NA	NA	ATSDLAARGYNEQF
TRBJ2-1	TRBV20-1	few	TRBD2	SASGGGEQF
TRBJ2-5	TRBV5-1	NA	NA	ASRRTRTQETQY
TRBJ2-7	TRBV18	few	NA	ASSPQMGYGTYEQY
TRBJ2-1	TRBV29-1	NA	NA	SVEEWGQF
TRBJ1-5	TRBV12-3/TRBV12-4	many	NA	ASSLERGRSQPQH
TRBJ1-2	TRBV2	few	TRBD1	ASSFSDRVTGYT
TRBJ2-7	TRBV7-9	NA	TRBD2	ASSQDGTSCEQY
TRBJ2-5	TRBV28	NA	NA	ASGPSQTQY